Sequencing of this T cell receptor beta chain was carried out in a study of T cell repertoires in cytomegalovirus infection. For the study at large: CMV infection plus the matching HLA type was flagged by public TCR beta signatures.

Findings and caveats of the study: Within the response measured ex vivo, HLA-C-restricted CMV-specific TCR beta clonotypes were dominant.

This clonotype was observed a single time. The antigen remains unidentified. TCRdb re-derived calls from the reads in MiXCR, one entry per CDR3 protein. Here the sample spans about 450,000 distinct CDR3 sequences, roughly 31% being singletons. Trimming left V 6 bases short and J 1 base short, with 19 bases between. Looked up from germline, CDR1 is MDHEN and CDR2 is SYDVKM. CDR3 length: 17 residues. J is TRBJ2-1 and V is TRBV28; D tentatively reads TRBD1 or TRBD2 (6 bases each). The sequence derives from a human donor in good health (CMV status not recorded). Some clones in this sample may be carry-over from other donors' samples. Specimen: PBMCs. CDR3 amino acids: CASSSLAVGASYNEQFF. The CDR3 DNA is TGTGCCAGCAGCTCCTTAGCGGTGGGGGCATCCTACAATGAGCAGTTCTTC.